The entry below gives a single TCR beta chain sequence along with its context. This sample is drawn from a study of blood T cell repertoires in COVID-19. Germline V gene lookup returns CDR1 WNHNN and CDR2 SYGVQD (reference sequence). The J segment lost 1 base and the V segment lost 5 bases, leaving 8 bases of the junction unmatched. This CDR3 region has 16 residues. Clones were read by immunoSEQ multiplex PCR, and TCRdb kept only the in-frame ones, dropping some. The sample lists about 310,000 clones; about 88% were seen once. The chain joins TRBV10-1 to TRBJ2-5, with 9 bases matching TRBD2. Sequences were obtained from PBMCs or T cells enriched from blood (not recorded which). This clonotype originated in a woman aged 40 to 55 who had recovered from COVID-19. Here the CDR3 reads CASSRGASGIQETQYF. The CDR3 nucleotides are TGCGCCAGCAGTCGAGGGGCTAGCGGGATCCAAGAGACCCAGTACTTC.